This T cell receptor beta chain was found in a study of cytomegalovirus exposure and HLA in healthy donors. Findings and limits, study-wide: The study labeled roughly 160 TCR beta chains cytomegalovirus-associated. While the bulk of TCR sequences proved rare, some public TCRs turned up in many donors.

Regarding this clone: Its antigen is unidentified.

The CDR3 covers 15 residues. Germline V gene lookup returns CDR1 SGDLS and CDR2 YYNGEE. The V end was cut by 2 bases, the J end by 8 bases, with 18 bases between. Data came from immunoSEQ multiplex PCR; TCRdb stores just in-frame clones and leaves some out. The sample has more than 300,000 clones, 86% seen once. Material for sequencing was PBMCs. The chain links TRBV9 to TRBJ2-3; maybe TRBD2 (6 bases). The clonotype originates from a young woman in good health and CMV-seronegative. DNA for the CDR3: TGTGCCAGCAGCGTGGACCGGGGGAGCGAAGGTACGCAGTATTTT. It yields the protein CASSVDRGSEGTQYF.